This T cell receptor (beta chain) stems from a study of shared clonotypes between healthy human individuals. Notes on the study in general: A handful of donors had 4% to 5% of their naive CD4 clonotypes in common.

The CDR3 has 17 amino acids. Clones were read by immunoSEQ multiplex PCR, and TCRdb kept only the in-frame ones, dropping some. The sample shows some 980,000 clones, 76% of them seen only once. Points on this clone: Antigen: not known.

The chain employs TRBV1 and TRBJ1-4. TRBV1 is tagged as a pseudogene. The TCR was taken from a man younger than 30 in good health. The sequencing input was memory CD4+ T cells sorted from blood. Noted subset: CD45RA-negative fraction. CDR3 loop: CTSSHLPPLATNEKLFF. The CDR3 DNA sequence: TGCACCAGCAGCCATTTGCCCCCCCTTGCAACTAATGAAAAACTGTTTTTT.